The rows below give T cell receptor beta chains drawn from one sample of a study of T cells in Graves' hyperthyroidism and ophthalmopathy. From the multiplex PCR reads, TCRdb called clonotypes with MiXCR, one entry per CDR3 protein. The data contain around 400,000 distinct CDR3 sequences, 12% to 15% of them singletons. The sequencing sample was made of blood. These TCRs come from a woman aged 55-69 years with Graves' ophthalmopathy. CDR3s include the opening cysteine and the closing phenylalanine or tryptophan. The order of the fields is J gene, V gene, CDR3 protein.

j_call: TRBJ2-1; v_call: TRBV6-2/TRBV6-3; cdr3_aa: CASRTTGSPPHNEQFF
j_call: TRBJ2-3; v_call: TRBV19; cdr3_aa: CASSIRAGTDTQYF
j_call: TRBJ1-5; v_call: TRBV12-3/TRBV12-4; cdr3_aa: CASSHRDRDQPQHF
j_call: TRBJ2-7; v_call: TRBV7-9; cdr3_aa: CASSLGAGFGDEQYF
j_call: TRBJ2-6; v_call: TRBV4-1; cdr3_aa: CASSQDRPGANVLTF
j_call: TRBJ2-1; v_call: TRBV6-1; cdr3_aa: CASISLAAEGEQFF
j_call: TRBJ2-7; v_call: TRBV9; cdr3_aa: CASSVPDSSYEQYF
j_call: TRBJ2-1; v_call: TRBV5-1; cdr3_aa: CASSLAAAGGSYNEQFF
j_call: TRBJ2-7; v_call: TRBV2; cdr3_aa: CATTGFYEQYF
j_call: TRBJ2-7; v_call: TRBV28; cdr3_aa: CASSLRLGTYEQYF
j_call: TRBJ2-7; v_call: TRBV6-1; cdr3_aa: CASSPPGPPYEQYF
j_call: TRBJ2-1; v_call: TRBV19; cdr3_aa: CASSRVRDRVVNEQFF
j_call: TRBJ2-7; v_call: TRBV5-6; cdr3_aa: CASSLMTSGYYEQYF
j_call: TRBJ2-5; v_call: TRBV19; cdr3_aa: CASQSGRVDGETQYF
j_call: TRBJ2-1; v_call: TRBV12-3/TRBV12-4; cdr3_aa: CASSLNPGNEQFF
j_call: TRBJ2-7; v_call: TRBV7-9; cdr3_aa: CASSASGQAYEQYF
j_call: TRBJ1-5; v_call: TRBV20-1; cdr3_aa: CSARYGETQPQHF
j_call: TRBJ1-5; v_call: TRBV3-1; cdr3_aa: CASSQGLGAQPQHF
j_call: TRBJ2-7; v_call: TRBV20-1; cdr3_aa: CSAREGTDSYEQYF
j_call: TRBJ1-5; v_call: TRBV9; cdr3_aa: CASSIEGDGGQPQHF
j_call: TRBJ2-7; v_call: TRBV3-1; cdr3_aa: CASSQAGYEQYF
j_call: TRBJ2-6; v_call: TRBV7-8; cdr3_aa: CASSRPGTLSGANVLTF
j_call: TRBJ1-1; v_call: TRBV29-1; cdr3_aa: CSVEGHGGNTEAFF
j_call: TRBJ2-3; v_call: TRBV4-2; cdr3_aa: CASSQNPGEVIDTQYF
j_call: TRBJ2-7; v_call: TRBV7-9; cdr3_aa: CASSLGRVQGEQYF
j_call: TRBJ2-7; v_call: TRBV5-1; cdr3_aa: CASSPDGHPNDEQYF
j_call: TRBJ2-4; v_call: TRBV9; cdr3_aa: CASSEGGVWGIANIQYF
j_call: TRBJ2-7; v_call: TRBV6-2/TRBV6-3; cdr3_aa: CASSSSGWSYEQYF